The rows below give T cell receptor beta chains drawn from one sample of a study of T cell responses to AZD1222 COVID-19 vaccine. Sequencing was performed with immunoSEQ multiplex PCR; in TCRdb, only in-frame clones are kept and a portion is missing. The sample shows 95,000 to 150,000 clones, 88% of them seen only once. The sample was peripheral blood, taken on day 0 of AZD1222 vaccination. All receptors derive from an adult in good health. CDR3s include the opening cysteine and the closing phenylalanine or tryptophan. A D gene is named only where the DNA matches it firmly.

V: TRBV19; D: -; CDR3: CASSIAGPGYGYTF
V: TRBV5-4; D: TRBD2; CDR3: CASSSTSGSYNEQFF
V: TRBV13; D: -; CDR3: CASSLPKYSGNTIYF
V: TRBV24-1; D: -; CDR3: CATSDPAGANYGYTF
V: TRBV6-6; D: -; CDR3: CASSSRTTYEQYF
V: TRBV7-2; D: TRBD1; CDR3: CASSLNGQGANQPQHF
V: TRBV7-8; D: -; CDR3: CASSLNSVYEQYF
V: TRBV3-1/TRBV3-2; D: -; CDR3: CASGFRGTEAFF
V: TRBV4-2; D: -; CDR3: CASSQAVREGEQYF
V: TRBV18; D: -; CDR3: CASSETENTEAFF
V: TRBV3-1/TRBV3-2; D: -; CDR3: CASSQENKNIQYF
V: TRBV3-1/TRBV3-2; D: -; CDR3: CASSQEIPGGWHTEAFF
V: TRBV7-8; D: -; CDR3: CASSLGFSPLHF
V: TRBV6-2/TRBV6-3; D: -; CDR3: CASSLASSYEQYF
V: TRBV7-2; D: -; CDR3: CASSSGAILNTEAFF
V: TRBV11-2; D: TRBD2; CDR3: CASSLGHGGTSASGELFF
V: TRBV11-1; D: TRBD1; CDR3: CASSSQQGGLYEQYF
V: TRBV28; D: TRBD1; CDR3: CASSPQGQGHYGYTF
V: TRBV4-1; D: -; CDR3: CASSPSGDTSGSEQYF
V: TRBV7-8; D: TRBD1; CDR3: CASSLEGQGSSPYGYTF
V: TRBV29-1; D: TRBD1; CDR3: CSVLTGGLDGYTF
V: TRBV7-2; D: TRBD2; CDR3: CASSQTSGGGETQYF
V: TRBV4-1; D: TRBD2; CDR3: CASSQETSGGTVSYEQYF
V: TRBV4-3; D: -; CDR3: CASSQVSASNSPLHF
V: TRBV5-4; D: -; CDR3: CASSLIQGRGASNTEAFF
V: TRBV11-2; D: -; CDR3: CASSRHRDETQYF
V: TRBV7-9; D: -; CDR3: CASSLEGFYEQYF
V: TRBV13; D: -; CDR3: CASSSLGSGNTIYF
V: TRBV7-9; D: TRBD1; CDR3: CASSTGQGGTEAFF
V: TRBV7-8; D: TRBD1; CDR3: CASSLRQGGETQYF
V: TRBV29-1; D: -; CDR3: CSARTEANYGYTF
V: TRBV5-1; D: -; CDR3: CASRQGSGELFF
V: TRBV5-1; D: TRBD1; CDR3: CASSLWTGNGEAFF
V: TRBV12-3/TRBV12-4; D: TRBD2; CDR3: CAGNRGGTGELFF
V: TRBV29-1; D: -; CDR3: CSAAPGPEAFF
V: TRBV7-8; D: TRBD1; CDR3: CASSSDRVGNEQFF
V: TRBV7-8; D: -; CDR3: CASSPGTTTYEQYF
V: TRBV6-2/TRBV6-3; D: -; CDR3: CASSYQGLVQGKNQPQHF
V: TRBV5-1; D: TRBD2; CDR3: CASSYSGGRSYEQYF
V: TRBV19; D: TRBD1; CDR3: CASSGQVGYYEQYF
V: TRBV9; D: TRBD2; CDR3: CASSGTRGDSYEQYF
V: TRBV13; D: TRBD1; CDR3: CASSYRTGINEKLFF
V: TRBV6-1; D: -; CDR3: CASSGGHAGPYNEQFF
V: TRBV6-6; D: TRBD1; CDR3: CASSDRGVSGRETQYF
V: TRBV7-6; D: TRBD1; CDR3: CASSPTGGADTGELFF
V: TRBV27; D: TRBD1; CDR3: CASSEDRFLGNQPQHF
V: TRBV7-9; D: -; CDR3: CASSLGNTIYF
V: TRBV6-6; D: TRBD2; CDR3: CASIPVGGGANEQFF